Following are 28 T cell receptor beta chains from one sample sequenced in a study of blood T cells in healthy people across ages. Together with a sample-barcoded 5' primer, a J-beta primer mix was included in a second PCR lasting about 7 to 12 cycles. TCRdb called the 5' RACE reads again in MiXCR, with one record for every CDR3 protein. Of some 1 million distinct CDR3 sequences in the sample, 40% to 45% were seen once. Sequenced sample: blood. These TCRs come from a woman aged 55-75 years in good health.

This clonotype was observed a handful of times. The genes are TRBV30 and TRBJ2-7; 11 bases align to TRBD2. The V gene end was trimmed by 2 bases and the J gene end by 1 base; junction bases not matched to a gene: 1. Looked up from germline, CDR1 is GTSNPN and CDR2 is SVGIG (reference sequence). CDR3 length: 14 amino acids. This chain's CDR3 is CAWSRLAGSYEQYF. The CDR3 nucleotides read TGTGCCTGGAGTAGACTAGCGGGGTCCTACGAGCAGTACTTC.

The V and J genes are TRBV27 and TRBJ2-3, with 8 bases matching TRBD2. This CDR3 has 15 residues. The junction had 8 bases not matched to a gene; V was cut back by 4 bases and J by 5 bases. The germline gives CDR1 MNHEY, CDR2 SMNVEV (reference sequence). The CDR3 region is CASSWIAGTIDTQYF. The CDR3 region has the DNA TGTGCCAGCAGTTGGATAGCGGGAACTATAGATACGCAGTATTTT.

This clonotype was seen a few times. This sequence joins TRBV27 and TRBJ2-7; 8 bases agree with TRBD2. J gave up 0 bases and V 4 bases, and 8 bases lay outside the gene matches. CDR3 length: 16 amino acids. Germline CDR1 MNHEY, CDR2 SMNVEV (reference sequence). CDR3 bases: TGTGCCAGCAGTTCGCGAGGTGGACTAGCCTCCTACGAGCAGTACTTC. This codes for CASSSRGGLASYEQYF.

A remark on this clonotype: A read error is possible here, since a much larger clone lies one base away. The V call is TRBV20-1, the J call TRBJ2-1; TRBD1 is a possible D gene (6 bases). The better agreement between TRBJ2-7 and the DNA end casts doubt on the J call. This CDR3 has 16 amino acids. CDR1 and CDR2 (germline): DFQATT, SNEGSKA (reference sequence). The CDR3 nucleotides are TGCAGTGCTAGAGATCTGTCGAGGGGGTTCGGATACGAGCAGTACTTC. It is translated as CSARDLSRGFGYEQYF.

J is TRBJ2-7 and V is TRBV10-3, with D perhaps matching TRBD1 (5 bases). CDR3 length: 17 residues. CDR1 is ENHRY and CDR2 is SYGVKD in the germline V gene. V lost 4 bases to trimming and J lost 7 bases, with 26 bases between them. CDR3 sequence: CAISGRAIGVSYNEQYF. CDR3 nucleotides: TGTGCCATCAGTGGGAGAGCTATAGGGGTCTCCTACAATGAGCAGTACTTC.

The chain employs TRBV29-1 and TRBJ2-3, with 8 bases lining up with TRBD1. Trimming at V came to 0 bases and at J to 4 bases, leaving 6 bases not matched to a gene. Germline CDR1 SQVTM, CDR2 ANQGSEA. The CDR3 consists of 15 residues. The CDR3 region has the DNA TGCAGCGTTGAAGATCAAGACAGGGGTGCAGATACGCAGTATTTT. Protein sequence: CSVEDQDRGADTQYF.

The V call is TRBV29-1, the J call TRBJ2-5, with D hard to call. The CDR3 runs 12 residues. V dropped 4 bases and J dropped 5 bases, with 11 bases sitting between them. CDR1 and CDR2 (germline): SQVTM, ANQGSEA. CDR3 nucleotide sequence: TGCAGCGTTGGTGACCGAACGGAGACCCAGTACTTC. Encoded protein: CSVGDRTETQYF.

This clonotype was found a few times. V gene TRBV7-2 combines with J gene TRBJ1-5; no firm D call. Trimming cost V 1 base and J 7 bases, with 11 bases left between them. CDR3 length equals 14 residues. Germline V lookup: CDR1 SGHTA, CDR2 FQGNSA. CDR3 region: CASSLELSGQPQHF. CDR3 nucleotide sequence: TGTGCCAGCAGCTTAGAACTTTCGGGACAGCCCCAGCATTTT.

This clonotype has just a few counts. The chain combines TRBV6-1 with TRBJ1-2; D remains ambiguous. V lost 3 bases to trimming and J lost 4 bases, with 12 bases between them. CDR3 size: 14 residues. Germline CDR1 reads MNHNS; CDR2 reads SASEGT. CDR3 loop: CASSDVGRVYGYTF. The CDR3 nucleotides are TGTGCCAGCAGTGATGTAGGGAGGGTCTATGGCTACACCTTC.

This rearrangement joins TRBV29-1 to TRBJ2-7; 8 positions agree with TRBD2. Germline CDR1 reads SQVTM; CDR2 reads ANQGSEA. The CDR3 consists of 14 residues. V gave up 7 bases and J gave up 4 bases; unmatched junction bases: 12. CDR3 region: CSAGGAGGLYEQYF. The DNA for the CDR3 is TGCAGCGCAGGAGGGGCGGGAGGTTTATACGAGCAGTACTTC.

This rearrangement joins TRBV10-1 to TRBJ1-2, with 9 bases aligning to TRBD1. CDR1 and CDR2 from the germline V gene are WNHNN and SYGVQD (reference sequence). The CDR3 is made up of 14 amino acids. V shed 0 bases, J shed 4 bases, and the junction held 0 bases outside the gene matches. The CDR3 sequence: CASSESGQGYGYTF. The CDR3 region has the DNA TGCGCCAGCAGTGAGTCGGGACAGGGCTATGGCTACACCTTC.

This clonotype was counted only a few times. V usage is TRBV3-1 and J usage is TRBJ2-4; possible D gene TRBD2, 5 bases. The better agreement between TRBJ2-7 and the DNA end casts doubt on the J call. The CDR3 has 13 residues. CDR1 LGHDT and CDR2 YNNKEL come from the germline V gene (reference sequence). The CDR3 coding sequence is TGTGCCAGCAGCCAAGGTGGGAGAACCGAGCAGTACTTC. It encodes CASSQGGRTEQYF.

V gene TRBV27 combines with J gene TRBJ2-2; D ambiguous. This CDR3 has 14 amino acids. The germline V and J ends were trimmed by 3 bases and 5 bases, with 10 bases remaining between them. In germline, CDR1 is MNHEY, CDR2 SMNVEV (reference sequence). The CDR3 DNA follows: TGTGCCAGCAGTTTGCCAGGTGTAACCGGGGAGCTGTTTTTT. Its protein product is CASSLPGVTGELFF.

V is TRBV20-1 and J is TRBJ1-5, with a possible D match to TRBD1 (5 bases). Germline values: CDR1 DFQATT, CDR2 SNEGSKA (reference sequence). There are 16 residues in the CDR3. The V gene lost 6 bases and the J gene lost 3 bases, with 21 bases spanning the gap. This CDR3 reads CSATTPRRQTNQPQHF. DNA of the CDR3: TGCAGTGCAACGACTCCAAGAAGACAGACCAATCAGCCCCAGCATTTT.

The chain combines TRBV4-2 with TRBJ1-2; 7 bases line up with TRBD1. Trimming at V came to 4 bases and at J to 1 base, leaving 9 bases not matched to a gene. This CDR3 contains 16 residues. CDR1 LGHNA and CDR2 YNFKEQ come from the germline V gene. The CDR3 DNA is TGTGCCAGCAGCCGCCAGGGGGGGGCACGTAACTATGGCTACACCTTC. Its protein is CASSRQGGARNYGYTF.

Only one count was recorded for this clonotype. This clone may be a read error of a much larger clone one base away. The gene calls are TRBV28 and TRBJ2-1; TRBD1 aligns across 10 bases. V lost 2 bases, J lost 14 bases, and 6 bases stayed unmatched. Germline V gene data show CDR1 as MDHEN and CDR2 as SYDVKM. The CDR3 is made up of 13 amino acids. In DNA, the CDR3 is TGTGCCAGCAGTTTACCGGGACAGGGGACTGAGTTCTTC. Its protein product is CASSLPGQGTEFF.

DNA of the CDR3: TGCAGTGCTAGGCACAGGGAAAACTATGGCTACACCTTC. As protein: CSARHRENYGYTF. The chain recombines TRBV20-1 with TRBJ1-2; D perhaps matches TRBD1 (6 bases). Trimming pared 3 bases from V and 2 bases from J, leaving 10 bases between. The germline V gene encodes CDR1 DFQATT and CDR2 SNEGSKA (reference sequence). The length of the CDR3 is 13 residues.

This clonotype was detected only a few times. V usage is TRBV27 and J usage is TRBJ2-7, with TRBD2 matching over 15 bases. The CDR3 is 16 amino acids. Germline V gene lookup returns CDR1 MNHEY and CDR2 SMNVEV (reference sequence). Germline trimming cut 0 bases from V and 7 bases from J; bases unmatched to any gene: 4. CDR3 sequence: CASSLSPGTSGREQYF. CDR3 nucleotide sequence: TGTGCCAGCAGTTTATCGCCCGGGACTAGCGGGAGGGAGCAGTACTTC.

The sample holds a few counts of this clonotype. The chain couples TRBV20-1 to TRBJ2-5; TRBD2 aligns across 8 bases. The J call may be incorrect, as the DNA end agrees better with TRBJ2-4. Germline CDR1 DFQATT, CDR2 SNEGSKA (reference sequence). The CDR3 runs 14 residues. The CDR3 coding sequence is TGCAGTGCTAGAGTACTAGCGGAGAAAAACATTCAGTACTTC. This sequence encodes CSARVLAEKNIQYF.

The chain uses TRBV27 and TRBJ1-6; D may be TRBD1 (5 bases). Germline assignment: CDR1 MNHEY and CDR2 SMNVEV (reference sequence). The CDR3 runs to 14 residues. Between the trimmed V and J ends, which lost 7 bases and 7 bases, there was a span of 14 bases. CDR3 DNA sequence: TGTGCCAGCACATGGGGCAGGGCAAATTCACCCCTCCACTTT. It yields the protein CASTWGRANSPLHF.

A few counts support this clonotype. The V gene is TRBV5-1, the J gene TRBJ2-6, with D possibly TRBD2 on 6 matching bases. The CDR3 runs 17 residues. Trimming pared 4 bases from V and 0 bases from J, leaving 14 bases between. From germline, CDR1 is SGHRS and CDR2 YFSETQ. For the CDR3, the DNA is TGCGCCAGCAGCACCGGGACTTCCAGCTCTGGGGCCAACGTCCTGACTTTC. Its protein product is CASSTGTSSSGANVLTF.

The V and J genes are TRBV2 and TRBJ1-1; unclear D gene. Trimming removed 0 bases at V and 4 bases at J, with 6 bases between. Per germline, CDR1 SNHLY and CDR2 FYNNEI. CDR3 length equals 13 residues. The CDR3 nucleotides read TGTGCCAGCAGTGAAGCCAGGACCACTGAAGCTTTCTTT. Its protein product is CASSEARTTEAFF. Complete variable domain (other parts from reference TRBV2 and TRBJ1-1): EPEVTQTPSHQVTQMGQEVILRCVPISNHLYFYWYRQILGQKVEFLVSFYNNEISEKSEIFDDQFSVERPDGSNFTLKIRSTKLEDSAMYFCASSEARTTEAFFGQGTRLTVV.

This clonotype has only a few counts. The chain recombines TRBV29-1 with TRBJ2-3; 7 bases agree with TRBD2. The CDR3 covers 13 residues. Per the germline V gene, CDR1 is SQVTM and CDR2 is ANQGSEA. J lost 8 bases, V lost 7 bases, and 12 bases had no gene match. DNA for the CDR3: TGCAGCGCCGAGACTAGCAGCCGCGGTACGCAGTATTTT. Translation gives CSAETSSRGTQYF.

This clonotype appeared a few times. The chain carries TRBV7-9 and TRBJ2-1, with 10 bases identical to TRBD2. The CDR3 totals 15 residues. V trimming: 2 bases; J trimming: 10 bases; junction bases outside the gene matches: 8. Germline V gene data show CDR1 as SEHNR and CDR2 as FQNEAQ (reference sequence). DNA for the CDR3: TGTGCCAGCAGCTTACCGGCTAGCGGGAGCGGGGAGCAGTTCTTC. Translated: CASSLPASGSGEQFF.

The chain links TRBV7-2 to TRBJ2-5; TRBD2 matches 10 bases. The J call is in doubt because the DNA end fits TRBJ2-7 better. Germline V gene lookup returns CDR1 SGHTA and CDR2 FQGNSA. The CDR3 loop spans 16 amino acids. The chain's CDR3 is CASSLSLAGALDEQYF. The CDR3 region has the DNA TGTGCCAGCAGCTTAAGTCTAGCGGGGGCCCTAGACGAGCAGTACTTC.

The rearrangement links TRBV5-1 to TRBJ2-3, with 9 bases identical to TRBD2. V dropped 4 bases and J dropped 4; count of bases not matched to a gene: 4. The germline V gene has CDR1 SGHRS and CDR2 YFSETQ. The CDR3 runs to 14 residues. CDR3 amino acids: CASSDSGSSDTQYF. CDR3 DNA sequence: TGCGCCAGCAGCGATAGCGGGAGCTCAGATACGCAGTATTTT.

The chain links TRBV7-2 to TRBJ2-1, with 8 bases identical to TRBD2. J gave up 7 bases and V 0 bases, and 8 bases lay outside the gene matches. The CDR3 runs 16 residues. Germline-derived CDR1 and CDR2 are SGHTA and FQGNSA. The CDR3 nucleotides are TGTGCCAGCAGCTTAGCCGGGACTAGGCTGAGTAATGAGCAGTTCTTC. This codes for CASSLAGTRLSNEQFF.

For the CDR3, the DNA is TGCAGTGCTAGCGGCCCGGGACCTATTACCGGGGAGCTGTTTTTT. It is translated as CSASGPGPITGELFF. This chain links TRBV20-1 with TRBJ2-2, with D perhaps matching TRBD1 or TRBD2 (5 bases each). V dropped 3 bases and J dropped 5 bases, with 16 bases sitting between them. Looked up from germline, CDR1 is DFQATT and CDR2 is SNEGSKA (reference sequence). CDR3 length equals 15 residues.